Following are 20 T cell receptor beta chains from one sample sequenced in a study of control samples from healthy donors and cancer patients. TCRdb's table, derived via immunoSEQ multiplex PCR, lists solely in-frame clones and lacks some. This table holds 65,000 to 85,000 clones, around 86% found once. Material for sequencing was PBMCs. Receptors were obtained from a woman in her forties or fifties with colorectal cancer.

The rearrangement links TRBV5-6 to TRBJ1-6; D may be TRBD1 (6 bases). This CDR3 contains 16 residues. Deletions cut 0 bases from V and 6 bases from J, with 13 bases between. From germline, CDR1 is SGHDT and CDR2 YYEEEE. CDR3 sequence: CASSLVGGKSNSPLHF. The CDR3 DNA reads as TGTGCCAGCAGCTTGGTGGGGGGCAAGTCTAATTCACCCCTCCACTTT.

The chain couples TRBV28 to TRBJ2-3; a weak D match, TRBD2 (5 bases). The germline CDR1 and CDR2 sequences are MDHEN and SYDVKM. V was shortened by 6 bases and J by 5 bases, with 12 bases between the two germline ends. The CDR3 covers 13 residues. The CDR3 region is CASREDGRDTQYF. The CDR3 nucleotides read TGTGCCAGCAGGGAGGACGGAAGAGATACGCAGTATTTT.

This chain uses TRBV7-6 with TRBJ2-1, with D possibly matching TRBD1 (6 bases). In germline, CDR1 is SGHVS, CDR2 FNYEAQ. This CDR3 comprises 16 residues. V lost 3 bases and J 2 bases, leaving 14 bases between the germline ends. The CDR3 region has the DNA TGTGCCAGCAGCTTGAGCGACAGGAGTCCCTACAATGAGCAGTTCTTC. This translates into CASSLSDRSPYNEQFF.

The rearrangement links TRBV2 to TRBJ2-5; no firm D call. The CDR3 has 12 amino acids. V was pared by 7 bases and J by 2 bases, with 8 bases between. From germline, CDR1 is SNHLY and CDR2 FYNNEI. CDR3 amino acids: CASKTAQETQYF. CDR3 sequence (DNA): TGTGCCAGCAAAACTGCTCAAGAGACCCAGTACTTC.

V and J are TRBV6-2 or TRBV6-3 and TRBJ1-4; unclear D gene. This CDR3 region has 15 residues. V was pared by 6 bases and J by 8 bases, with 19 bases between. Germline lookup yields CDR1 MNHEY and CDR2 SVGEGT. CDR3 sequence: CASRYRRTIGEKLFF. The CDR3 coding sequence is TGTGCCAGCAGATACCGACGGACCATAGGGGAAAAACTGTTTTTT.

The chain recombines TRBV6-6 with TRBJ1-5; D may be TRBD1 (5 bases). Deletions cut 6 bases from V and 6 bases from J, with 18 bases between. Germline-derived CDR1 and CDR2 are MNHNY and SVGAGI (reference sequence). The CDR3 contains 15 residues. CDR3 region: CASSPGRMGTQPQHF. Here the CDR3 DNA reads TGTGCCAGCAGCCCCGGGAGGATGGGGACTCAGCCCCAGCATTTT.

The CDR3 DNA follows: TGTGCCACTTGGGACACGGGGGCAGATACGCAGTATTTT. Translation gives CATWDTGADTQYF. This chain connects TRBV10-3 to TRBJ2-3, with D perhaps being TRBD1 or TRBD2 (6 bases each). The germline gives CDR1 ENHRY, CDR2 SYGVKD. This CDR3 region has 13 residues. V dropped 10 bases and J dropped 4 bases, with 15 bases sitting between them.

This chain links TRBV13 with TRBJ1-1; a possible D gene is TRBD1 (5 bases). The CDR3 is 15 residues long. Trimming stripped 5 bases from V and 1 base from J, with 14 bases between. Germline loops: CDR1 PRHDT, CDR2 FYEKMQ (reference sequence). This CDR3 reads CASSIPGLGNTEAFF. The CDR3 bases are TGTGCCAGCAGCATTCCGGGACTTGGGAACACTGAAGCTTTCTTT.

The chain uses TRBV5-1 and TRBJ2-4; 9 bases are a match to TRBD1. Germline V CDR1 and CDR2: SGHRS, YFSETQ. The length of the CDR3 is 14 residues. V dropped 0 bases and J dropped 8; count of bases not matched to a gene: 3. CDR3 sequence reads: CASSLGRDRDIQYF. DNA of the CDR3: TGCGCCAGCAGCTTGGGCCGGGACAGGGACATTCAGTACTTC.

This clone was observed a single time. The CDR3 DNA is TGTGCCAGCAGCTTGACTAGCGGGGGGGCCGGAGAGACCCAGTACTTC. Translating gives CASSLTSGGAGETQYF. J is TRBJ2-5 and V is TRBV7-2; 14 bases agree with TRBD2. J was trimmed by 4 bases and V by 3 bases; bases with no gene match: 4. CDR3 size: 16 residues. In germline, CDR1 is SGHTA, CDR2 FQGNSA. Based on the CDR3 plus reference TRBV7-2 and TRBJ2-5, the full variable domain is GAGVSQSPSNKVTEKGKDVELRCDPISGHTALYWYRQSLGQGLEFLIYFQGNSAPDKSGLPSDRFSAERTGGSVSTLTIQRTQQEDSAVYLCASSLTSGGAGETQYFGPGTRLLVL.

The V call is TRBV4-2, the J call TRBJ2-5; 10 positions agree with TRBD2. V lost 4 bases to trimming and J lost 5 bases; unmatched junction nucleotides: 10. The CDR3 runs to 16 residues. Germline V gene lookup returns CDR1 LGHNA and CDR2 YNFKEQ. The CDR3 protein is CASSPYSGGAGETQYF. DNA for the CDR3: TGTGCCAGCAGCCCCTACAGCGGGGGGGCCGGGGAGACCCAGTACTTC.

This rearrangement joins TRBV18 to TRBJ2-5; TRBD1 agrees at 7 bases. The CDR3 totals 13 residues. After removal of 3 bases from V and 3 bases from J, the junction contained 1 base not matched to a gene. Germline lookup yields CDR1 KGHSH and CDR2 LQKENI. CDR3 loop: CASSPGQKETQYF. The CDR3 DNA is TGTGCCAGCTCACCGGGACAGAAAGAGACCCAGTACTTC.

This chain links TRBV19 with TRBJ2-3; 9 nucleotides line up with TRBD1. The CDR3 runs to 13 residues. V shed 6 bases, J shed 6 bases, and the junction held 4 bases outside the gene matches. The germline V gene has CDR1 LNHDA and CDR2 SQIVND (reference sequence). CDR3 amino acids: CASRGTGRDTQYF. In nucleotides, the CDR3 is TGTGCCAGTAGAGGGACAGGGCGGGATACGCAGTATTTT.

This chain uses TRBV6-2 or TRBV6-3 with TRBJ2-3; 8 bases are a match to TRBD2. Germline loops: CDR1 MNHEY, CDR2 SVGEGT. This CDR3 region has 15 residues. The trim removed 0 bases at V and 5 bases at J, leaving 4 bases unmatched. This CDR3 is CASSYSAGGKDTQYF. CDR3 coding DNA: TGTGCCAGCAGTTACTCTGCGGGGGGTAAAGATACGCAGTATTTT.

The V gene is TRBV7-6, the J gene TRBJ2-2; the D is unclear. The germline V gene encodes CDR1 SGHVS and CDR2 FNYEAQ. V lost 3 bases and J 0 bases, leaving 5 bases between the germline ends. This CDR3 comprises 14 residues. This chain's CDR3 is CASSLMANTGELFF. The CDR3 coding sequence is TGTGCCAGCAGCTTGATGGCGAACACCGGGGAGCTGTTTTTT.

V gene TRBV18 combines with J gene TRBJ1-5; D is perhaps TRBD1 (5 bases). Looked up from germline, CDR1 is KGHSH and CDR2 is LQKENI. The CDR3 has 14 amino acids. Trimming pared 0 bases from V and 5 bases from J, leaving 8 bases between. The CDR3 loop is CASSPPQGDQPQHF. The CDR3 DNA reads TGTGCCAGCTCACCACCGCAGGGAGATCAGCCCCAGCATTTT.

This clone has only one observation. The CDR3, as DNA: TGTGCCAGCATCCCGACAGGGGGTGGAAACACCATATATTTT. It translates to CASIPTGGGNTIYF. This chain joins TRBV28 and TRBJ1-3; 9 nucleotides agree with TRBD1. Germline assignment: CDR1 MDHEN and CDR2 SYDVKM. CDR3 length equals 14 residues. After removal of 7 bases from V and 3 bases from J, the junction contained 4 bases not matched to a gene.

The chain carries TRBV7-2 and TRBJ1-2; perhaps TRBD1 as D (5 bases). The CDR3 loop spans 16 amino acids. Trimming shortened V by 4 bases and J by 5 bases, and 20 bases separated the two germline ends. In germline, CDR1 is SGHTA, CDR2 FQGNSA. The CDR3 sequence is CASSSSGRRAVYGYTF. Here the CDR3 DNA reads TGTGCCAGCAGCTCTTCAGGGCGCAGGGCCGTTTATGGCTACACCTTC.

The chain links TRBV25-1 to TRBJ2-1, with TRBD1 as a possible D gene (6 bases). Germline CDR1 is MGHDK and CDR2 is SYGVNS. The CDR3 contains 15 residues. V shed 1 base and J shed 7 bases, with 14 bases lying between them. CDR3 in DNA: TGTGCCAGCAGTGAATCACAGGGTGGTAGGAATGAGCAGTTCTTC. Encoded protein: CASSESQGGRNEQFF.

This chain joins TRBV10-2 and TRBJ1-6, with D uncertain. The CDR3 extends over 13 amino acids. With 3 bases removed from V and 6 bases from J, the gap between germline ends came to 6 bases. CDR1 WSHSY and CDR2 SAAADI come from the germline V gene. CDR3 DNA sequence: TGCGCCAGCAGTGAAGCATCTAATTCACCCCTCCACTTT. Its translation is CASSEASNSPLHF.